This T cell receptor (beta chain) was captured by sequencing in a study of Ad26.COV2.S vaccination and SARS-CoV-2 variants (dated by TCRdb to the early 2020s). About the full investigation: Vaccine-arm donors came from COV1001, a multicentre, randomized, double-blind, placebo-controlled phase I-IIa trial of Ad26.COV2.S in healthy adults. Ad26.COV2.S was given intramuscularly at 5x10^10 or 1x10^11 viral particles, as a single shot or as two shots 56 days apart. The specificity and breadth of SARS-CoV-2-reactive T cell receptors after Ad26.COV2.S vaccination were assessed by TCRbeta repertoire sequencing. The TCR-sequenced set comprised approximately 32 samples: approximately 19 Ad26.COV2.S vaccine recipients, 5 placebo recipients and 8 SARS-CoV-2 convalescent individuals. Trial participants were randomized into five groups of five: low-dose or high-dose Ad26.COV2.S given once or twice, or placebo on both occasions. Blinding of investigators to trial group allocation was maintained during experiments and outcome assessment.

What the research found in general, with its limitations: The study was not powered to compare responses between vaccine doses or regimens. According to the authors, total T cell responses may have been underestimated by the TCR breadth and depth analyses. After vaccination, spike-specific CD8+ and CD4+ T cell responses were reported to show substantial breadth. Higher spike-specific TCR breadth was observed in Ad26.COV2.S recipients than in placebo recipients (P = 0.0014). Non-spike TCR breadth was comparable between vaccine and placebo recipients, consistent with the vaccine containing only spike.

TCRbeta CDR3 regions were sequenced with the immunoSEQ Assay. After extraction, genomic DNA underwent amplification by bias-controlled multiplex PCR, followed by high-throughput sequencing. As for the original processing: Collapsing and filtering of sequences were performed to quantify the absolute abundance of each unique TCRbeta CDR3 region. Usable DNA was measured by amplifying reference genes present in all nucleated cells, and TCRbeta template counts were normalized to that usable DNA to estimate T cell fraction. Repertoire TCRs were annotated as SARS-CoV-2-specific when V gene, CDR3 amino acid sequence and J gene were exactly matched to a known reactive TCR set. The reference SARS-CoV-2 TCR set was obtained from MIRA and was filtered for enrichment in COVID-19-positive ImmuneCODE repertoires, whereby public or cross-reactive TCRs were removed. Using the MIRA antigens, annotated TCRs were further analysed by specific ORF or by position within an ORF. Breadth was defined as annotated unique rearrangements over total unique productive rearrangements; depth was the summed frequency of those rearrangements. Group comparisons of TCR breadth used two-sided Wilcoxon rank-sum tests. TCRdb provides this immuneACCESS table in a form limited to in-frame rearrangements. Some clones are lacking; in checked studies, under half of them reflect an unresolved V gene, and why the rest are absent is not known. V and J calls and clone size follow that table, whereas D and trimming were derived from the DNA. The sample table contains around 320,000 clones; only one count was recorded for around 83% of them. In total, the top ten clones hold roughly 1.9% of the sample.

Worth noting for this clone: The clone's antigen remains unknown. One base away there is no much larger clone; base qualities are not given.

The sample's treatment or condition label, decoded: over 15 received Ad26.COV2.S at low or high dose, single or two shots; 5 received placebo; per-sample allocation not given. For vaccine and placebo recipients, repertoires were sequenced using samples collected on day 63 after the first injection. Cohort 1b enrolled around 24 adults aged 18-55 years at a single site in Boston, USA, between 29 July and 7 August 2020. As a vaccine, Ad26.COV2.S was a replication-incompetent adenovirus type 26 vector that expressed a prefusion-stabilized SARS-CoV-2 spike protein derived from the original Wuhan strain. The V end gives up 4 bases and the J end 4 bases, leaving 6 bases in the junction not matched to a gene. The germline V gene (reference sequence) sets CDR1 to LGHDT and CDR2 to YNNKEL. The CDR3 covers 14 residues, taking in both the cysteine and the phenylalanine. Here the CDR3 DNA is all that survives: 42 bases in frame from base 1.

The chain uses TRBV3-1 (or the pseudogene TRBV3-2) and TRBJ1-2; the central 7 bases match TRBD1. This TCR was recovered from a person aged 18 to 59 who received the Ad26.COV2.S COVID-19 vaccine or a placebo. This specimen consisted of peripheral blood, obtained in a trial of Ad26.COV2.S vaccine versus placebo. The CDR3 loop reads CASSPRQGVYGYTF. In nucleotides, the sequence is TGTGCCAGCAGCCCCAGACAGGGAGTCTATGGCTACACCTTC.